Below, one T cell receptor (beta chain) is given with its context. Antigen unknown. Its ends do not fully match the called genes, so a read error is possible. The sample originates from a study of tumor-infiltrating lymphocytes in primary liver carcinoma. Turning to the study itself: The cohort included men and women aged 30 to 69 years. Study-wide points: It was tumor-adjacent and tumor-blood pairs that overlapped less than tumor region pairs did.

Germline DNA was also extracted, while the blood RNA originated from unsorted whole blood. Patients had chronic HBV infection and were treatment-naive. Making TCR beta cDNA involved around 520 ng total RNA and a constant-region primer. Three-round nested multiplex PCR performed with slightly modified ARM-PCR produced the TCR beta libraries. Use of TRBV1-TRBV30 forward primers with a C-beta reverse primer characterized the first two PCR rounds, which lasted 10 cycles each. TCRdb recomputed calls from the multiplex PCR reads with MiXCR, one row per CDR3 protein. The table records almost 200,000 distinct CDR3 sequences, 65% of them present only once. Germline V gene data show CDR1 as SGHAT and CDR2 as FQNNGV. This CDR3 contains 14 residues.

The sequenced sample consisted of peripheral blood. The chain has TRBV11-2 and TRBJ2-1; the D call may be TRBD1 or TRBD2 (5 bases each). The TCR sequence derives from a woman aged 55-70 years with primary liver carcinoma and hepatitis B virus infection. CDR3 sequence reads: CVSSSIAGTHVQFF. CDR3 bases: TGTGTCAGCAGCTCCATAGCAGGGACGCATGTGCAGTTCTTC.